This TCR beta chain was documented in a study of T-cell reconstitution after alpha-beta-depleted transplantation in children listed by TCRdb under 2016. Looking at the study overall: T-cell immune reconstitution after TCRalphabeta/CD19-depleted allogeneic hematopoietic cell transplantation in children was quantitatively tracked in the study by means of TCR repertoire profiling.

Points the paper makes about the study in general: Over the following months the frequencies of hyperexpanded clones went down, and after one year T-cell counts and TCRbeta diversity were mostly credited to newly produced T cells. The apparently early recovery of alphabetaT-cell counts about two months after transplant reportedly depended on only several hundred rapidly expanded clones that came from non-depleted graft cells. In some patients, high TCRbeta diversity at day 60 was attributed to recipient T cells and intrathymic progenitors that had survived conditioning.

Receptor amplification or capture employed PCR. Sequencing was carried out with an Illumina HiSeq 2500. TCR library preparation used molecular barcoding, with unique molecular identifiers applied to normalize quantification of the TCRbeta repertoire. TCRdb passed the public sequencing reads through fastp at Q25 and MiXCR, retaining productive beta sequences. Rows with a matching CDR3 protein are joined into one entry that keeps the most common DNA and genes. Counted in this sample were 200,000 to 250,000 distinct CDR3 sequences; about 11% of them appeared once. The ten largest clones add up to 28% of the sample. What the treatment or condition label conveys for this sample: allogeneic hematopoietic cell transplantation with graft depleted of TCRalphabeta T cells and CD19 B cells. TCRalphabeta/CD19-depleted allogeneic hematopoietic cell grafts were given to the transplant recipients, all of whom were children.

At least ten counts were recorded for this clonotype. The specificity of this receptor is unknown. Base qualities are not at hand, and no much larger clone is one base apart. In the germline V gene, CDR1 corresponds to LGHNA and CDR2 to YSLEER. V is shortened by 0 bases, J by 2 bases, and the region joining them spans 12 bases. The CDR3 runs 16 residues from the cysteine to the phenylalanine. Only the CDR3 portion is preserved as DNA: 48 bases, with reading frame beginning at the first base. The receptor was isolated from a child less than two years old with acute myeloid leukemia, due to receive a stem cell transplant. The source was PBMCs, collected before TCRalphabeta/CD19-depleted stem cell transplant. This chain is built from TRBV4-3 and TRBJ2-3; the D gene cannot be resolved beyond TRBD1 or TRBD2, each matching 6 bases. The CDR3 loop reads CASSQEGGRLTDTQYF. The bases are TGCGCCAGCAGCCAAGAAGGGGGGAGGCTCACAGATACGCAGTATTTT.